The clone carrying this TCR beta chain was seen only once. PCR employed 60 Vbeta and 13 Jbeta primers. Authors' methods: About 9.9 million of the 60 million to 90 million unique TCR beta chains counted in a later analysis were shared. Here immunoSEQ multiplex PCR was the method, and the copy in TCRdb shows in-frame clones only, minus some. The V and J calls and clone size come from that table; D and trimming were worked out from the DNA. The table lists roughly 200,000 clones, almost 85% of them singletons. The V segment lost 6 bases and the J segment 0 bases; nucleotides outside the gene matches: 10. Germline loops: CDR1 MDHEN, CDR2 SYDVKM. There are 17 residues in the CDR3. The data were taken from a study of cytomegalovirus exposure and HLA in healthy donors.

Sequencing used PBMCs. The J gene is TRBJ2-1, the V gene TRBV28, with TRBD1 matching over 8 bases. This clonotype was sampled from a woman in her fifties or sixties in good health and CMV-seronegative. This chain's CDR3 is CASRPSTGVSSYNEQFF. In DNA form, the CDR3 reads TGTGCCAGCAGACCGTCGACAGGGGTTAGCTCCTACAATGAGCAGTTCTTC.